These T cell receptor beta chains were read from a single sample in a study of T cell changes during pregnancy in multiple sclerosis. The protocol was immunoSEQ multiplex PCR, while the TCRdb copy is restricted to in-frame clones and leaves out a portion. This repertoire shows approximately 70,000 clones, roughly 92% found once; its top ten account for around 2%. The input for sequencing was peripheral blood, taken in the second trimester of pregnancy. These receptors originate from a female donor with multiple sclerosis, enrolled in a pregnancy study. Each CDR3 is given with its conserved first and last residue.

v_gene: TRBV6-6; j_gene: TRBJ2-1; CDR3aa: CASTRLASPGNEQFF
v_gene: TRBV10-2; j_gene: TRBJ2-3; CDR3aa: CASSDNPDTQYF
v_gene: TRBV11-2; j_gene: TRBJ2-3; CDR3aa: CASSFLAGGLTDTQYF
v_gene: TRBV29-1; j_gene: TRBJ2-3; CDR3aa: CSVAGTGGHPSTDTQYF
v_gene: TRBV29-1; j_gene: TRBJ2-7; CDR3aa: CSVEADSSYEQYF
v_gene: TRBV27; j_gene: TRBJ2-1; CDR3aa: CASSPPPQSYAANEQFF
v_gene: TRBV6-5; j_gene: TRBJ2-5; CDR3aa: CASREGGGGETQYF
v_gene: TRBV5-8; j_gene: TRBJ1-5; CDR3aa: CASSWDRVQPQHF
v_gene: TRBV4-1; j_gene: TRBJ1-2; CDR3aa: CASSQGTGHYGYTF
v_gene: TRBV14; j_gene: TRBJ1-1; CDR3aa: CASSQKLRVHEAFF
v_gene: TRBV19; j_gene: TRBJ2-3; CDR3aa: CASNAGWVGGRAGDTQYF
v_gene: TRBV5-1; j_gene: TRBJ1-6; CDR3aa: CASSLGTGNSPLHF
v_gene: TRBV14; j_gene: TRBJ1-6; CDR3aa: CASSQLTGWSSPLHF
v_gene: TRBV27; j_gene: TRBJ1-1; CDR3aa: CASSLGRGTEAFF
v_gene: TRBV7-2; j_gene: TRBJ1-2; CDR3aa: CASSLDSVGYTF
v_gene: TRBV10-3; j_gene: TRBJ2-7; CDR3aa: CAISEGASGNYEQYF
v_gene: TRBV30; j_gene: TRBJ2-7; CDR3aa: CAWSEDSSYEQYF
v_gene: TRBV5-1; j_gene: TRBJ1-1; CDR3aa: CASRATYRGRFTEAFF
v_gene: TRBV9; j_gene: TRBJ1-5; CDR3aa: CASSVGQDYNQPQHF
v_gene: TRBV7-2; j_gene: TRBJ2-2; CDR3aa: CASSLEASGSSGELFF
v_gene: TRBV4-1; j_gene: TRBJ1-3; CDR3aa: CASSQERAGLSSNTIYF
v_gene: TRBV7-2; j_gene: TRBJ2-6; CDR3aa: CASSQSPSGANVLTF
v_gene: TRBV9; j_gene: TRBJ2-7; CDR3aa: CASSVRDKAYEQYF
v_gene: TRBV19; j_gene: TRBJ2-7; CDR3aa: CASSTGQMQYF
v_gene: TRBV6-4; j_gene: TRBJ2-1; CDR3aa: CASPRTRLRLYNEQFF
v_gene: TRBV4-2; j_gene: TRBJ1-2; CDR3aa: CASSQDLGDYGYTF
v_gene: TRBV9; j_gene: TRBJ2-7; CDR3aa: CASSVGVGRGYEQYF
v_gene: TRBV6-1; j_gene: TRBJ2-2; CDR3aa: CASSGPGTGSNGELFF
v_gene: TRBV6-6; j_gene: TRBJ1-6; CDR3aa: CASSLRTYRLNSPLHF
v_gene: TRBV6-1; j_gene: TRBJ2-2; CDR3aa: CASWERDYTGELFF
v_gene: TRBV5-4; j_gene: TRBJ2-5; CDR3aa: CASSLGTGGVETQYF
v_gene: TRBV13; j_gene: TRBJ2-1; CDR3aa: CASSENGIGQYNEQFF
v_gene: TRBV5-8; j_gene: TRBJ2-2; CDR3aa: CASSLYPEGNTGELFF
v_gene: TRBV2; j_gene: TRBJ2-3; CDR3aa: CASISSGSRIDTQYF
v_gene: TRBV6-5; j_gene: TRBJ2-5; CDR3aa: CASSYSELLKLETQYF
v_gene: TRBV10-3; j_gene: TRBJ2-2; CDR3aa: CAISPEPGELFF
v_gene: TRBV7-3; j_gene: TRBJ2-6; CDR3aa: CASSDRVRRSGANVLTF